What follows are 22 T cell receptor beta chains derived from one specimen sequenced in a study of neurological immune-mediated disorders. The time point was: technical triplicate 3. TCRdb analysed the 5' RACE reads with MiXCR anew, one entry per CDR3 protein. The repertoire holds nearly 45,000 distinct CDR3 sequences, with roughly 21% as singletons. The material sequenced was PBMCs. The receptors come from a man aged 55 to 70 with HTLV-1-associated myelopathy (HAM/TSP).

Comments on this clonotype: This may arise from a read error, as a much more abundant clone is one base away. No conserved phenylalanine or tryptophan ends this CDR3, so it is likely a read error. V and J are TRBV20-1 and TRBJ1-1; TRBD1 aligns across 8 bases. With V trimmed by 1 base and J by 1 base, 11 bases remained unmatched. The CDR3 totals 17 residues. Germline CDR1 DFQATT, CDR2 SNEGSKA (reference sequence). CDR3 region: CSARVQGVGLGNTEAFV. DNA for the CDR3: TGCAGTGCTAGAGTACAGGGGGTAGGCTTGGGGAACACTGAAGCTTTCGTT.

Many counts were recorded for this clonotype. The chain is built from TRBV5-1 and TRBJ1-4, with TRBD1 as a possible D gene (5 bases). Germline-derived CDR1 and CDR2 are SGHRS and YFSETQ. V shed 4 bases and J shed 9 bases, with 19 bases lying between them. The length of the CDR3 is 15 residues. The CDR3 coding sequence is TGCGCCAGCAGCCTCTCCCCAGGGACGAATCAAAAACTGTTTTTT. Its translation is CASSLSPGTNQKLFF.

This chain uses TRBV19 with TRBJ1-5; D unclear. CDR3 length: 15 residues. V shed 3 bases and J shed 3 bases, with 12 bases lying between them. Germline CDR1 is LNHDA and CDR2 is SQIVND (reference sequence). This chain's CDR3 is CASSMRGVYNQPQHF. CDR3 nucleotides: TGTGCCAGTAGTATGCGTGGGGTCTACAATCAGCCCCAGCATTTT. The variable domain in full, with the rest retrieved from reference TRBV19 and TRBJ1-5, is DGGITQSPKYLFRKEGQNVTLSCEQNLNHDAMYWYRQDPGQGLRLIYYSQIVNDFQKGDIAEGYSVSREKKESFPLTVTSAQKNPTAFYLCASSMRGVYNQPQHFGDGTRLSIL.

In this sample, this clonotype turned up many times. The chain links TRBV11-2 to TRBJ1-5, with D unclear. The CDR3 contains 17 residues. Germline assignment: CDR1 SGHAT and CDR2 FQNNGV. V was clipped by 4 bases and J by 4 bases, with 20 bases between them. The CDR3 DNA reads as TGTGCCAGCAGCTCCCGGGGTCATATTAGCGGAAATCAGCCCCAGCATTTT. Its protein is CASSSRGHISGNQPQHF.

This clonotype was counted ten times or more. In DNA form, the CDR3 reads TGCAGCGTTGTGTGGGGGGGACTAGCGGGAGCCGTAGATACGCAGTATTTT. Amino acids: CSVVWGGLAGAVDTQYF. The gene calls are TRBV29-1 and TRBJ2-3; TRBD2 agrees at 14 bases. Germline CDR1 SQVTM, CDR2 ANQGSEA. The J segment lost 5 bases and the V segment lost 4 bases, leaving 11 bases of the junction unmatched. CDR3 size: 17 residues.

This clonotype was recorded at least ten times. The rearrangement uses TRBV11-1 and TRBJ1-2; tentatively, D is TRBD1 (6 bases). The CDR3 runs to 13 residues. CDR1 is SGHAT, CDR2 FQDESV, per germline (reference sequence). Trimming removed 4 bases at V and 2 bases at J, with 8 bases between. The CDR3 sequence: CASSSTGNYGYTF. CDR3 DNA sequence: TGTGCCAGCAGCTCAACAGGGAACTATGGCTACACCTTC.

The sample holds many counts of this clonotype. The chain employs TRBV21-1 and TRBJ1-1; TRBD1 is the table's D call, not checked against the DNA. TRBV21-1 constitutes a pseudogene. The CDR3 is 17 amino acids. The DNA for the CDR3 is TGTGCCAGCAGCAAAGGGGGCGGTGGGACAGGGGACACTGAAGCTTTCTTT. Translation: CASSKGGGGTGDTEAFF.

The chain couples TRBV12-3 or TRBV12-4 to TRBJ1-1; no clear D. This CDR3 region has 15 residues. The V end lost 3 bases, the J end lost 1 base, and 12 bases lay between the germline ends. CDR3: CASSFGVRKNTEAFF. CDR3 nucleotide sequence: TGTGCCAGCAGTTTCGGAGTCAGGAAGAACACTGAAGCTTTCTTT.

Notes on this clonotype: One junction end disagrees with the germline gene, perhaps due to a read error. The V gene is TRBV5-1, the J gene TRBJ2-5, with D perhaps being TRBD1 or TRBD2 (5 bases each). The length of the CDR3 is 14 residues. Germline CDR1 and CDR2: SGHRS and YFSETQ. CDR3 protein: CDSSLGTYEETQYF. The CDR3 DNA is TGCGACAGCAGCTTAGGGACCTACGAAGAGACCCAGTACTTC.

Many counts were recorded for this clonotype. CDR3 sequence: CASTGGFETQYF. The CDR3 DNA sequence: TGTGCCAGCACAGGAGGTTTTGAGACCCAGTACTTC. The V and J genes are TRBV12-3 or TRBV12-4 and TRBJ2-5; TRBD2 is a possible D gene (5 bases). V was shortened by 7 bases and J by 5 bases, with 11 bases between the two germline ends. The CDR3 length is 12 residues.

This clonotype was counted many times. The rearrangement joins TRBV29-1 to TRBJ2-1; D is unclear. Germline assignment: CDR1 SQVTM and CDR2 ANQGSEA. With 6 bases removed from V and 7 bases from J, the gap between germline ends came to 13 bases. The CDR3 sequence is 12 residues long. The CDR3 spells CSVGQVGNEQFF. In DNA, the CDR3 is TGCAGCGTCGGGCAAGTGGGTAATGAGCAGTTCTTC.

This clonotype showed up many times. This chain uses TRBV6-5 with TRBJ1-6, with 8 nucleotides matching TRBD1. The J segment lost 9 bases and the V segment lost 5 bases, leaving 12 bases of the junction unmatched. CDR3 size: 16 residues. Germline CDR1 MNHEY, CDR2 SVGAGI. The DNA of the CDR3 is TGTGCCAGCAGTCATTGGACAGGGCGTGTAGGTTCACCCCTCCACTTT. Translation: CASSHWTGRVGSPLHF.

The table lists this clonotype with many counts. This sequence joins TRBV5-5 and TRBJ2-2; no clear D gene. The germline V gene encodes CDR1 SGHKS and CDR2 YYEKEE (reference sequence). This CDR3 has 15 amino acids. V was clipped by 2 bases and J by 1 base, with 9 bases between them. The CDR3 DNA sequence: TGTGCCAGCAGCTTCAGGCATTTGAACACCGGGGAGCTGTTTTTT. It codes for CASSFRHLNTGELFF.

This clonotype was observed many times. CDR3 bases: TGTGCCAGCACCTCGGCAAGGGACACCATATATTTT. Its translation is CASTSARDTIYF. The rearrangement links TRBV28 to TRBJ1-3; D gene ambiguous. V was shortened by 7 bases and J by 8 bases, with 12 bases between the two germline ends. The CDR3 is made up of 12 amino acids. Germline V gene data show CDR1 as MDHEN and CDR2 as SYDVKM.

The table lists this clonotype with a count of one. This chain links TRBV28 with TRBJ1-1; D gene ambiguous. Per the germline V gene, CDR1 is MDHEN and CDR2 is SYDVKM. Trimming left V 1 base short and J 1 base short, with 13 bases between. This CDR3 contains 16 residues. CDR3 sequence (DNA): TGTGCCAGCAGTTTATCATACGGCGTGGGGAACACTGAAGCTTTCTTT. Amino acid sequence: CASSLSYGVGNTEAFF. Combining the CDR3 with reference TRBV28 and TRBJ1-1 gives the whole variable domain DVKVTQSSRYLVKRTGEKVFLECVQDMDHENMFWYRQDPGLGLRLIYFSYDVKMKEKGDIPEGYSVSREKKERFSLILESASTNQTSMYLCASSLSYGVGNTEAFFGQGTRLTVV.

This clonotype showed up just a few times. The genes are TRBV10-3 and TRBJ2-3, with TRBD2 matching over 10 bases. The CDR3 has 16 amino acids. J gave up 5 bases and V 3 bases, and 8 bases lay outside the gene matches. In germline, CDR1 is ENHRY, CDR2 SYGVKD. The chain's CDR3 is CAISEGAGGPVDTQYF. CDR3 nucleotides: TGTGCCATCAGTGAAGGAGCGGGAGGGCCCGTAGATACGCAGTATTTT.

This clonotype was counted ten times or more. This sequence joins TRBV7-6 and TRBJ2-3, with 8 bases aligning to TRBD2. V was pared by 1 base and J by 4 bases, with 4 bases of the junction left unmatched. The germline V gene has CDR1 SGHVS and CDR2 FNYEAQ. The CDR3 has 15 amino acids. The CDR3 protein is CASSLGLAGPDTQYF. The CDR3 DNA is TGTGCCAGCAGCTTAGGCTTAGCGGGGCCAGATACGCAGTATTTT.

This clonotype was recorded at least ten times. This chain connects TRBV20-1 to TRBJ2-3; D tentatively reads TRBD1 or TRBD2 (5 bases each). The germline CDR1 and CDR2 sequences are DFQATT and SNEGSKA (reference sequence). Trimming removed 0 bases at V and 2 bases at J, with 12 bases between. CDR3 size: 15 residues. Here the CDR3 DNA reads TGCAGTGCTAGAGATCTTCGGGACCTCACAGATACGCAGTATTTT. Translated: CSARDLRDLTDTQYF.

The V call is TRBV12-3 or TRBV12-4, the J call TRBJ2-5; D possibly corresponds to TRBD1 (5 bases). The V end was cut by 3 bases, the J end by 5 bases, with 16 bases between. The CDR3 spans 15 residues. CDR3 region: CASSFYRKGAETQYF. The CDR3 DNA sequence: TGTGCCAGCAGTTTTTACAGGAAGGGTGCGGAGACCCAGTACTTC.

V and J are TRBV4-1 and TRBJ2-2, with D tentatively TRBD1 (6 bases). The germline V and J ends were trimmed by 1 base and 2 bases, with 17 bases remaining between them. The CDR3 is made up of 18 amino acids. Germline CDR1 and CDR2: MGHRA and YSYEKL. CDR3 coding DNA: TGCGCCAGCAGCCAAGCCCCCCCCGGACAGCTAAACACCGGGGAGCTGTTTTTT. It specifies CASSQAPPGQLNTGELFF.

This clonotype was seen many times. The CDR3 DNA sequence: TGCGCCAGCAGCGTAGACCCAGGCTCTGGAAACACCATATATTTT. Residues: CASSVDPGSGNTIYF. V usage is TRBV5-1 and J usage is TRBJ1-3; D unclear. The V end was cut by 4 bases, the J end by 0 bases, with 11 bases between. Per the germline V gene, CDR1 is SGHRS and CDR2 is YFSETQ. This CDR3 spans 15 amino acids. Complete variable domain (other parts from reference TRBV5-1 and TRBJ1-3): KAGVTQTPRYLIKTRGQQVTLSCSPISGHRSVSWYQQTPGQGLQFLFEYFSETQRNKGNFPGRFSGRQFSNSRSEMNVSTLELGDSALYLCASSVDPGSGNTIYFGEGSWLTVV.

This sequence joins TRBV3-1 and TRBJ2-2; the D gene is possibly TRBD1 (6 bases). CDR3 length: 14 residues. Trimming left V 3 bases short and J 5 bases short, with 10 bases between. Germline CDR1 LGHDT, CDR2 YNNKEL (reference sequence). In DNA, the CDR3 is TGTGCCAGCAGCCAGTTGGGACAAACCGGGGAGCTGTTTTTT. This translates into CASSQLGQTGELFF.